This entry concerns a single T cell receptor beta chain. No antigen is known for it. The data are from a study of cytomegalovirus exposure and HLA in healthy donors. The germline CDR1 and CDR2 sequences are MDHEN and SYDVKM. V dropped 5 bases and J dropped 1 base, with 15 bases sitting between them. The CDR3 has 16 amino acids. PCR employed 60 Vbeta and 13 Jbeta primers. Profiled with immunoSEQ multiplex PCR; TCRdb holds only in-frame clones, not every one. The table has roughly 100,000 clones, around 75% seen once; the top ten hold less than 2.5%. Overall study findings and caveats: The authors considered a cluster of highly shared sequence variants likely to be a sequencing artifact.

These donors counted as nominally healthy when sampled, but unrecorded immune exposures were likely. The chain has TRBV28 and TRBJ2-1; D is possibly TRBD2 (6 bases). This receptor was taken from a man aged 30-40 years in good health and CMV-seronegative. The sequencing sample was made of PBMCs. The CDR3 coding sequence is TGTGCCAGCAGTACTTTAGCGGACGAGTCCTACAATGAGCAGTTCTTC. Protein: CASSTLADESYNEQFF.